The 9 T cell receptor beta chains reported below all come from one sample, sequenced in a study of cytomegalovirus exposure and HLA in healthy donors. PCR used 60 Vbeta primers and 13 Jbeta primers. Data came from immunoSEQ multiplex PCR; TCRdb stores just in-frame clones and leaves some out. The table lists 40,000 or so clones. Sequenced material: PBMCs. These receptor sequences come from a man aged 25-45 years in good health and CMV-seronegative.

The gene calls are TRBV30 and TRBJ2-5, with 8 positions matching TRBD2. The CDR3 is 12 residues long. V lost 4 bases to trimming and J lost 5 bases; unmatched junction nucleotides: 3. The germline V gene has CDR1 GTSNPN and CDR2 SVGIG (reference sequence). This CDR3 is CAWISGGETQYF. The CDR3 DNA sequence: TGTGCCTGGATTTCGGGAGGGGAGACCCAGTACTTC.

The V gene is TRBV9, the J gene TRBJ1-1; a possible D gene is TRBD1 (6 bases). This CDR3 region has 18 residues. Germline V gives CDR1 SGDLS, CDR2 YYNGEE. V was clipped by 2 bases and J by 1 base, with 21 bases between them. The CDR3 here is CASSVDSNHRAPNTEAFF. The CDR3, as DNA: TGTGCCAGCAGCGTCGACTCTAACCACAGGGCCCCGAACACTGAAGCTTTCTTT.

The V gene is TRBV19, the J gene TRBJ2-3, with a weak D call TRBD1 (6 bases). The CDR3 consists of 14 residues. The V gene lost 0 bases and the J gene lost 7 bases, with 11 bases spanning the gap. Germline values: CDR1 LNHDA, CDR2 SQIVND (reference sequence). The CDR3 reads CASSIEPRGYTQYF. Here the CDR3 DNA reads TGTGCCAGTAGTATAGAGCCCAGGGGTTATACGCAGTATTTT.

The chain combines TRBV7-9 with TRBJ1-2; D is unresolved. CDR1 is SEHNR and CDR2 is FQNEAQ in the germline V gene (reference sequence). The germline V and J ends were trimmed by 1 base and 10 bases, with 10 bases remaining between them. This CDR3 is 12 amino acids long. CDR3 region: CASSLVQKDYTF. CDR3 DNA: TGTGCCAGCAGCTTAGTCCAGAAAGACTACACCTTC.

On this clone itself: An end of the junction differs from the germline gene, which may be a read error. The chain uses TRBV18 and TRBJ1-1; no reliable D call. CDR3 size: 13 residues. Per germline, CDR1 KGHSH and CDR2 LQKENI. Written as DNA, the CDR3 is TGTGCCAGCTCTGTGCAGGAGGCCACTGAAGATTTCTTT. This gives the protein CASSVQEATEDFF.

This chain links TRBV5-1 with TRBJ1-1, with 8 bases aligning to TRBD1. Per the germline V gene, CDR1 is SGHRS and CDR2 is YFSETQ. The ends lost 0 bases at V and 7 bases at J; junction bases unmatched: 2. This CDR3 comprises 13 residues. Here the CDR3 reads CASSLAGGFEAFF. The CDR3 DNA is TGCGCCAGCAGCTTGGCAGGGGGCTTTGAAGCTTTCTTT.

The V gene is TRBV4-1, the J gene TRBJ2-7, with D perhaps matching TRBD2 (5 bases). The CDR3 is made up of 17 amino acids. Trimming cost V 1 base and J 2 bases, with 18 bases left between them. Germline CDR1 reads MGHRA; CDR2 reads YSYEKL. The CDR3 protein is CASSQVPSYMPTYEQYF. The CDR3 DNA reads as TGCGCCAGCAGCCAAGTCCCTAGCTACATGCCGACCTACGAGCAGTACTTC.

The chain combines TRBV9 with TRBJ2-2; 8 bases agree with TRBD2. Germline lookup yields CDR1 SGDLS and CDR2 YYNGEE. Trimming cost V 0 bases and J 7 bases; bases outside gene matches: 5. This CDR3 comprises 15 residues. Written as DNA, the CDR3 is TGTGCCAGCAGCGTAGCCGGGACTAGTATCGGGGAGCTGTTTTTT. This translates into CASSVAGTSIGELFF.

The chain joins TRBV4-1 to TRBJ1-5; 12 positions match TRBD1. Germline values: CDR1 MGHRA, CDR2 YSYEKL. The CDR3 is made up of 19 amino acids. The V segment lost 6 bases and the J segment 6 bases; nucleotides outside the gene matches: 18. The CDR3 sequence is CASSAAEWDRGLPGQPQHF. The CDR3 DNA is TGCGCCAGCAGTGCCGCTGAGTGGGACAGGGGGCTACCCGGTCAGCCCCAGCATTTT.